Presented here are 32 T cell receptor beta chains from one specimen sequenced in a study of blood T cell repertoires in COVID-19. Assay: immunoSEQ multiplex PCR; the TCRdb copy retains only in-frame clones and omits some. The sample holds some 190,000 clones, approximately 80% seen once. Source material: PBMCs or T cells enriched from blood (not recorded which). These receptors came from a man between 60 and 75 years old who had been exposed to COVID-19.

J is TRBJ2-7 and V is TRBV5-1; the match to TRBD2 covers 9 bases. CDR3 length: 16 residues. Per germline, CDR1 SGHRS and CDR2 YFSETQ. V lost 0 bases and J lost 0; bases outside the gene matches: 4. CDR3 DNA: TGCGCCAGCAGCTTGGTTGCGGGAGGGAGCTCCTACGAGCAGTACTTC. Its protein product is CASSLVAGGSSYEQYF.

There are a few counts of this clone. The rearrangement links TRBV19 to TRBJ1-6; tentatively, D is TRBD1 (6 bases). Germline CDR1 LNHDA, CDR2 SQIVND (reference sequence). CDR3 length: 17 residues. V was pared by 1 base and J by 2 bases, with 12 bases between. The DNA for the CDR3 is TGTGCCAGTAGTATAGGGGGCAGGGACACCTATAATTCACCCCTCCACTTT. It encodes CASSIGGRDTYNSPLHF.

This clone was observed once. The CDR3 sequence: CASSYGGGGLFF. The CDR3 DNA reads as TGTGCCAGCAGTTACGGGGGCGGTGGTCTGTTTTTT. The chain uses TRBV6-6 and TRBJ1-4; tentative D call: TRBD1 (6 bases). This CDR3 spans 12 amino acids. Between the trimmed V and J ends, which lost 2 bases and 14 bases, there was a span of 12 bases. Germline V gene sequence: CDR1 MNHNY, CDR2 SVGAGI (reference sequence).

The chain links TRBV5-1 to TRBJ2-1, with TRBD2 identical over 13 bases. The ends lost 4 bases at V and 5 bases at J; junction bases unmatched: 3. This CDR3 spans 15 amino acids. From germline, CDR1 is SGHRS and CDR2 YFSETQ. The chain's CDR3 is CASSRGTSGNNEQFF. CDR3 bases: TGCGCCAGCAGCAGGGGGACTAGCGGGAACAATGAGCAGTTCTTC.

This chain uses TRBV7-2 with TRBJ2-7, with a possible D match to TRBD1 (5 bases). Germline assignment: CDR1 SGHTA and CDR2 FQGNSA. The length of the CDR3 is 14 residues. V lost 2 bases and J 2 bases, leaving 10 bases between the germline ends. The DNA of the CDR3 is TGTGCCAGCAGCTTAAGCCAGGGTACCTACGAGCAGTACTTC. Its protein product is CASSLSQGTYEQYF. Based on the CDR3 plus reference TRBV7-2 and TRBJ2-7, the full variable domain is GAGVSQSPSNKVTEKGKDVELRCDPISGHTALYWYRQSLGQGLEFLIYFQGNSAPDKSGLPSDRFSAERTGGSVSTLTIQRTQQEDSAVYLCASSLSQGTYEQYFGPGTRLTVT.

CDR3: CASSLSGQTQQYF. In nucleotides, the CDR3 is TGTGCCAGCAGTTTAAGTGGTCAGACTCAACAGTACTTC. The chain links TRBV12-3 or TRBV12-4 to TRBJ2-7; no firm D call. The CDR3 is 13 amino acids. With 2 bases removed from V and 10 bases from J, the gap between germline ends came to 15 bases.

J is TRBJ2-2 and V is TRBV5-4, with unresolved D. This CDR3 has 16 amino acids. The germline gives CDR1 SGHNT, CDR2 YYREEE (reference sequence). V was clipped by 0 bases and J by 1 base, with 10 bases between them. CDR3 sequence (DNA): TGTGCCAGCAGCTTGGATTCGCGTAAGAACACCGGGGAGCTGTTTTTT. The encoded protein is CASSLDSRKNTGELFF.

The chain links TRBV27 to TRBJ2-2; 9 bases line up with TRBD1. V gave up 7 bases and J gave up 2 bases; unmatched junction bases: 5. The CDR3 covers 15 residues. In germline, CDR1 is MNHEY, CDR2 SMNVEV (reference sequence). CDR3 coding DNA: TGTGCCAGCAACAGACAGGGGGGAAACACCGGGGAGCTGTTTTTT. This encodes CASNRQGGNTGELFF.

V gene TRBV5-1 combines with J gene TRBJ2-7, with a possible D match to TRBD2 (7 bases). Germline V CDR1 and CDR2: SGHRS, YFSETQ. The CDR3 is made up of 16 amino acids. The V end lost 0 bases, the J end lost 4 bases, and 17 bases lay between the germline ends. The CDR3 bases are TGCGCCAGCAGCTTGGCCGGCGGGGGCGACGGATACGAGCAGTACTTC. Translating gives CASSLAGGGDGYEQYF.

CDR3: CASRSRPGTYEQYF. The CDR3 DNA sequence: TGTGCCAGCCGATCTCGCCCCGGGACCTACGAGCAGTACTTC. The chain recombines TRBV6-5 with TRBJ2-7; D is possibly TRBD2 (5 bases). The CDR3 extends over 14 amino acids. V was cut by 8 bases and J by 2 bases, with 16 bases left in between. Germline V gene lookup returns CDR1 MNHEY and CDR2 SVGAGI.

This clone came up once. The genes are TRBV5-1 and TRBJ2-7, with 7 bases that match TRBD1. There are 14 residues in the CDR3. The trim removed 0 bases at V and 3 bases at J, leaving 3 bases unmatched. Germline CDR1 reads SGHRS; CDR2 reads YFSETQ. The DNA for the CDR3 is TGCGCCAGCAGCTTGGGATGGGACAGCTACGAGCAGTACTTC. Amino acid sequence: CASSLGWDSYEQYF. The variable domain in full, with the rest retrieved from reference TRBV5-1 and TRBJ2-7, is KAGVTQTPRYLIKTRGQQVTLSCSPISGHRSVSWYQQTPGQGLQFLFEYFSETQRNKGNFPGRFSGRQFSNSRSEMNVSTLELGDSALYLCASSLGWDSYEQYFGPGTRLTVT.

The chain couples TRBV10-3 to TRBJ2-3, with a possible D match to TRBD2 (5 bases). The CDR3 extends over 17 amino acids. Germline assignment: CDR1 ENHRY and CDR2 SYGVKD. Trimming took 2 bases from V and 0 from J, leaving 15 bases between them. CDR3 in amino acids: CAISEGLLVLSTDTQYF. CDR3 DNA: TGTGCCATCAGTGAGGGACTTTTAGTCCTTAGCACAGATACGCAGTATTTT.

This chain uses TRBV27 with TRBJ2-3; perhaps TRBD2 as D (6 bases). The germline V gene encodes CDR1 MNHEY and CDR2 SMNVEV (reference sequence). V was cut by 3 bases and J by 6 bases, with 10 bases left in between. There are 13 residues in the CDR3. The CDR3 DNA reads TGTGCCAGCAGTTTGGCGGGAAGCGATACGCAGTATTTT. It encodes CASSLAGSDTQYF.

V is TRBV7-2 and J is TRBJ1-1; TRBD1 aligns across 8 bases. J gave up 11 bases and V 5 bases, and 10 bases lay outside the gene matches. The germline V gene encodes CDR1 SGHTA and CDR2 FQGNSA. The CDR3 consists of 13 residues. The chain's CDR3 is CASSEGQGRVAFF. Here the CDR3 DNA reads TGTGCCAGCAGCGAAGGACAGGGTAGGGTGGCTTTCTTT.

The CDR3 DNA sequence: TGTGCCAGCAGTTACCAAGACGGACGGGGTCAAGGAGAGACCCAGTACTTC. Protein product: CASSYQDGRGQGETQYF. The chain joins TRBV6-2 or TRBV6-3 to TRBJ2-5, with a weak D call TRBD2 (5 bases). Per germline, CDR1 MNHEY and CDR2 SVGEGT. There are 17 residues in the CDR3. With 2 bases removed from V and 4 bases from J, the gap between germline ends came to 20 bases.

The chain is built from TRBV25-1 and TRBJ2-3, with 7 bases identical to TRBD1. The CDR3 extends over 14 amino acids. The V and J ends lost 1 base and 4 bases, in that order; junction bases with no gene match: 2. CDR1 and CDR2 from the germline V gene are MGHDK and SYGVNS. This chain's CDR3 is CASSELTGPDTQYF. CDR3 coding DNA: TGTGCCAGCAGTGAATTGACAGGGCCAGATACGCAGTATTTT.

The DNA of the CDR3 is TGTGCCAGCCTAGACCTCAACTATGGCTACACCTTC. It is translated as CASLDLNYGYTF. The chain is built from TRBV28 and TRBJ1-2; D is unresolved. Per germline, CDR1 MDHEN and CDR2 SYDVKM. With 8 bases removed from V and 2 bases from J, the gap between germline ends came to 9 bases. This CDR3 is built from 12 residues.

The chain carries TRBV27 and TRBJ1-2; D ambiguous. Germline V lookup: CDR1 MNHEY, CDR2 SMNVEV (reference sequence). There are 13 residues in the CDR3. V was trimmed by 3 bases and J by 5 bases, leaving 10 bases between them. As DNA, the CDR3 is TGTGCCAGCAGTTTTCCCGGAGGGTATGGCTACACCTTC. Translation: CASSFPGGYGYTF.

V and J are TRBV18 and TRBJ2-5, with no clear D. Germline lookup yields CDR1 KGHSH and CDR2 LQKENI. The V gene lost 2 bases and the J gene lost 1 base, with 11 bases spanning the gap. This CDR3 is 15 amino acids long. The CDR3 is CASSPRLSSQETQYF. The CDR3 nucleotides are TGTGCCAGCTCACCAAGACTTAGTTCCCAAGAGACCCAGTACTTC.

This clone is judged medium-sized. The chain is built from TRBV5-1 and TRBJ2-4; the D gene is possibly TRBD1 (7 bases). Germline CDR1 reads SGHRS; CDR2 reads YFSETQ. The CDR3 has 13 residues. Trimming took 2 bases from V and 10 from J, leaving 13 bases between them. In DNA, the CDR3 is TGCGCCAGCAGCTTAGGAGGGGGCGAAATTCAGTACTTC. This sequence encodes CASSLGGGEIQYF.

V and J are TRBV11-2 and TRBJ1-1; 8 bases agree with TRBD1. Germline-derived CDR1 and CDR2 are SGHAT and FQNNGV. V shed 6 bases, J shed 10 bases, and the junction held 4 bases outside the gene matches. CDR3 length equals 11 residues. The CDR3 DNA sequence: TGTGCCAGCAGTGACAGGGGAAGAGCTTTCTTT. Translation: CASSDRGRAFF.

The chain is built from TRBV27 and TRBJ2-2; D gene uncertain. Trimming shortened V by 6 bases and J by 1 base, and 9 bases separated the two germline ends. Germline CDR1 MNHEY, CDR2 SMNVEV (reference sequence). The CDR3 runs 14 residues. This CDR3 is CASRSLENTGELFF. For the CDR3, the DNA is TGTGCCAGCAGGTCCCTAGAGAACACCGGGGAGCTGTTTTTT.

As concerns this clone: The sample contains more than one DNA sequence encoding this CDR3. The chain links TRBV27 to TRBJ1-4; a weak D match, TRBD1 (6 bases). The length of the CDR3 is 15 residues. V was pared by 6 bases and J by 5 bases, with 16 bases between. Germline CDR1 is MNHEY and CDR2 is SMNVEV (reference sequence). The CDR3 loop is CASSSQGRTNEKLFF. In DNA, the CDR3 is TGTGCCAGCAGCTCACAGGGCCGCACAAATGAAAAACTGTTTTTT.

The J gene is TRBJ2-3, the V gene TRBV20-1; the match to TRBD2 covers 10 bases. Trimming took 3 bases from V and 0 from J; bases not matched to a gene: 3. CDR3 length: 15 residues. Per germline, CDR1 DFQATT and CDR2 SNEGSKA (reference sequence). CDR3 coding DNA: TGCAGTGCTAGTACTAGCGGGGCTAGCACAGATACGCAGTATTTT. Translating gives CSASTSGASTDTQYF.

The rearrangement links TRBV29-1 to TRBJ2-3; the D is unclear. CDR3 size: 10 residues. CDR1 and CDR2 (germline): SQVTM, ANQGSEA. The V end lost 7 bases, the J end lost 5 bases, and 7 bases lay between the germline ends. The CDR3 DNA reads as TGCAGCGGAGGCGGAGATACGCAGTATTTT. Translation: CSGGGDTQYF.

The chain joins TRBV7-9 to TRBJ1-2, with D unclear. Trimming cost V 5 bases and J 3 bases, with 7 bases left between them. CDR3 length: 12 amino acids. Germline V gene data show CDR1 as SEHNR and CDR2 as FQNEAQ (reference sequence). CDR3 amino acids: CASSLDYYGYTF. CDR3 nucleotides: TGTGCCAGCAGCCTGGACTACTATGGCTACACCTTC.

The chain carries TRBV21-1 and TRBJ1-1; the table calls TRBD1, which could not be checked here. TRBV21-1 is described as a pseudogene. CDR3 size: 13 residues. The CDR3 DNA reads TGTGCCAGCAGCAGGCAGAGACAATCTGAAGCTTTCTTT. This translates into CASSRQRQSEAFF.

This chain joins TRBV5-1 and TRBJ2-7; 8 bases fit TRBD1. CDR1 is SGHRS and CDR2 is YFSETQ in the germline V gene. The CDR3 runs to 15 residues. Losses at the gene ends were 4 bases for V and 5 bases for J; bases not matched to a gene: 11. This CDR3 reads CASSPSGTGGDEQYF. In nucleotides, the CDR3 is TGCGCCAGCAGCCCGTCGGGGACAGGCGGGGACGAGCAGTACTTC.

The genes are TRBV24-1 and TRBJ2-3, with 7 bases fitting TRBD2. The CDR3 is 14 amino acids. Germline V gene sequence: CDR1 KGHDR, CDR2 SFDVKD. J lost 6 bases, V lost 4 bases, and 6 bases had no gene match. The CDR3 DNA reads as TGTGCCACCAGTGACGCGGGAGTTAAGGATACGCAGTATTTT. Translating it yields CATSDAGVKDTQYF.

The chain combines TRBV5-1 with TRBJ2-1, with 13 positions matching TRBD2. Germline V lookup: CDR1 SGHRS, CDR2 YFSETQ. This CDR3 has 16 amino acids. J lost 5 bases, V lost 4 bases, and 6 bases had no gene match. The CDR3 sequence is CASSRRGTSGDNEQFF. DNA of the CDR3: TGCGCCAGCAGCCGGAGGGGGACTAGCGGGGACAATGAGCAGTTCTTC. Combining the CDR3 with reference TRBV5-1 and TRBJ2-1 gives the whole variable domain KAGVTQTPRYLIKTRGQQVTLSCSPISGHRSVSWYQQTPGQGLQFLFEYFSETQRNKGNFPGRFSGRQFSNSRSEMNVSTLELGDSALYLCASSRRGTSGDNEQFFGPGTRLTVL.

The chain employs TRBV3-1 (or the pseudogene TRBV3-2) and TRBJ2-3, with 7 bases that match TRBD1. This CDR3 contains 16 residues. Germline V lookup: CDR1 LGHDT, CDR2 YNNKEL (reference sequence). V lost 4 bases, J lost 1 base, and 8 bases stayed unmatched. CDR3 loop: CASSPLQGSRTDTQYF. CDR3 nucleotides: TGTGCCAGCAGCCCCTTACAGGGGTCGCGCACAGATACGCAGTATTTT.

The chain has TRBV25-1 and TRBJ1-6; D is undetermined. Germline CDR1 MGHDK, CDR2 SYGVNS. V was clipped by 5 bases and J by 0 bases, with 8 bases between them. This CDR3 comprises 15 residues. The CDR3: CASSLGSSYNSPLHF. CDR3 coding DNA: TGTGCCAGCAGTCTGGGGAGCTCCTATAATTCACCCCTCCACTTT.